This T cell receptor beta chain was profiled in a study of T cell responses to AZD1222 COVID-19 vaccine. Whole-study findings and limits: Seropositive AZD1222 recipients at baseline numbered only five or six. Repertoire collection took place solely once the T cell response had peaked. Nearly half of spike-specific TCRs reportedly target variant regions that are unmutated in the B.1.351 and B.1.1.7 variants.

CDR3 size: 11 residues. Trimming cost V 0 bases and J 5 bases, with 2 bases left between them. Data came from immunoSEQ multiplex PCR; TCRdb stores just in-frame clones and leaves some out. The sample lists 100,000 to 150,000 clones, 86% occurring once. As concerns this clone: As yet, its antigen is unknown.

The clonotype comes from an adult in good health. The sample in question was peripheral blood, obtained on day 0 of AZD1222 vaccination. The J gene is TRBJ2-7, the V gene TRBV23-1; no firm D call. TRBV23-1 is noted as an ORF with a role that remains uncertain. The CDR3 bases are TGCGCCAGCAGTCAATCCGACGAGCAGTACTTC. Amino acid sequence: CASSQSDEQYF.